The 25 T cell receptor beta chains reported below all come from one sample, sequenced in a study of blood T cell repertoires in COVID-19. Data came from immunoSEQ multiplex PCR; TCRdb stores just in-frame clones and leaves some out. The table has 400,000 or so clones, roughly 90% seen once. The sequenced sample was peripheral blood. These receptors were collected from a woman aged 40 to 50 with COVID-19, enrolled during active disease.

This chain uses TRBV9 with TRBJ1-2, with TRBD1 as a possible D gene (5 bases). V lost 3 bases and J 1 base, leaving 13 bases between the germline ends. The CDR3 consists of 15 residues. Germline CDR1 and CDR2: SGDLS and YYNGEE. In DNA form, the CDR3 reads TGTGCCAGCAGCGCGGGGGGAGGGGATAACTATGGCTACACCTTC. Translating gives CASSAGGGDNYGYTF.

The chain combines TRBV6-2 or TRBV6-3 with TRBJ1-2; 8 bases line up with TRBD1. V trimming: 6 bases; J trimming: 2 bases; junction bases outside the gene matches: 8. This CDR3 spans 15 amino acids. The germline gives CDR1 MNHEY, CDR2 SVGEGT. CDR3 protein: CASSSRTGRNYGYTF. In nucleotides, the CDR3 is TGTGCCAGCAGCTCAAGGACAGGGCGAAACTATGGCTACACCTTC.

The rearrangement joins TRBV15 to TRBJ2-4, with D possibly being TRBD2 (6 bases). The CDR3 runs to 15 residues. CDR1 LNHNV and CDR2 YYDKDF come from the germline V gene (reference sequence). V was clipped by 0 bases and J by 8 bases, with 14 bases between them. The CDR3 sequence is CATSRDDSGGDIQYF. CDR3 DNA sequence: TGTGCCACCAGCAGAGATGACAGCGGAGGGGACATTCAGTACTTC.

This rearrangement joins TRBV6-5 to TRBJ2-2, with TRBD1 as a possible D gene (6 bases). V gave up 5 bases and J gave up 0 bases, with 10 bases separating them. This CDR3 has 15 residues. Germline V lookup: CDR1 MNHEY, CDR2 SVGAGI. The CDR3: CASSPKGANTGELFF. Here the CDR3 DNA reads TGTGCCAGCAGTCCCAAGGGGGCGAACACCGGGGAGCTGTTTTTT.

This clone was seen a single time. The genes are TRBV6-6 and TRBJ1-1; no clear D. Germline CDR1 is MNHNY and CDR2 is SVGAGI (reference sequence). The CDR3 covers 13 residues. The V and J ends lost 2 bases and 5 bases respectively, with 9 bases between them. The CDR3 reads CASSYEGVTEAFF. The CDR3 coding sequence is TGTGCCAGCAGTTACGAGGGAGTGACTGAAGCTTTCTTT.

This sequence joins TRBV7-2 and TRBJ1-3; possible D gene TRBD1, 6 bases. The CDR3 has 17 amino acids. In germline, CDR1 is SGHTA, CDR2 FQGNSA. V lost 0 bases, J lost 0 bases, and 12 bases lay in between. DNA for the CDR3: TGTGCCAGCAGCTTAGCGGGGGCAGGGCACTCTGGAAACACCATATATTTT. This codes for CASSLAGAGHSGNTIYF. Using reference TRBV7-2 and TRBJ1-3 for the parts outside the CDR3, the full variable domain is GAGVSQSPSNKVTEKGKDVELRCDPISGHTALYWYRQSLGQGLEFLIYFQGNSAPDKSGLPSDRFSAERTGGSVSTLTIQRTQQEDSAVYLCASSLAGAGHSGNTIYFGEGSWLTVV.

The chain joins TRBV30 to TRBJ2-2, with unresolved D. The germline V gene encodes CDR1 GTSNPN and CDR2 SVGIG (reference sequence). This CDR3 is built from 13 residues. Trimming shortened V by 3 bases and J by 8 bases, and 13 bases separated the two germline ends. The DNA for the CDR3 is TGTGCCTGGAGCGACTCTTTCGGGGGGGAGCTGTTTTTT. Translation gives CAWSDSFGGELFF.

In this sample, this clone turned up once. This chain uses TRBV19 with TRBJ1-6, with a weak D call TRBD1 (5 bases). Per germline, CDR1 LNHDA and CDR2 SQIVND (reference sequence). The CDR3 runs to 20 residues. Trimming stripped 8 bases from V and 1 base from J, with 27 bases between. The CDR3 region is CASRGLRTQSGRSYNSPLHF. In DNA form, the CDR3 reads TGTGCCAGTCGGGGGTTACGGACTCAATCTGGCCGGTCCTATAATTCACCCCTCCACTTT.

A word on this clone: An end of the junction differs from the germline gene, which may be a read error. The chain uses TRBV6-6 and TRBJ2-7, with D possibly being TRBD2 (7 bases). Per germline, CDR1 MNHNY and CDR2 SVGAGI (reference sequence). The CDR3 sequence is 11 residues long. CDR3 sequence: CASSPRGALHF. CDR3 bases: TGTGCCAGCTCTCCCCGGGGGGCCCTGCACTTC.

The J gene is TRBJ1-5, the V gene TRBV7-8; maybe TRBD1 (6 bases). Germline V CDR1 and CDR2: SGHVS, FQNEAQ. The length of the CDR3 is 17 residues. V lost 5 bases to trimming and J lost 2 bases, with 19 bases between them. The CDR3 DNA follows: TGTGCCAGCAGCCCCCGGGGGGGAGGGGGAGGCAATCAGCCCCAGCATTTT. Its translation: CASSPRGGGGGNQPQHF.

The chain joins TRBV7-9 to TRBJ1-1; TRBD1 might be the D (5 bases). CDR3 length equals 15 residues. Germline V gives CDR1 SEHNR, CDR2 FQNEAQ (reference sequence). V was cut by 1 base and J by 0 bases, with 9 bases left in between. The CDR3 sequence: CASSLGGILNTEAFF. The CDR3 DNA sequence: TGTGCCAGCAGCTTAGGGGGCATCTTGAACACTGAAGCTTTCTTT.

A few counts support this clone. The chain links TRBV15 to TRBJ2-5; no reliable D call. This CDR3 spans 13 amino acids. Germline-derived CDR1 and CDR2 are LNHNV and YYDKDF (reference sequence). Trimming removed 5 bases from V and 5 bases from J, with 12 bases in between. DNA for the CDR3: TGTGCCACCAGCGTACCAGGTGGGGAGACCCAGTACTTC. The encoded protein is CATSVPGGETQYF.

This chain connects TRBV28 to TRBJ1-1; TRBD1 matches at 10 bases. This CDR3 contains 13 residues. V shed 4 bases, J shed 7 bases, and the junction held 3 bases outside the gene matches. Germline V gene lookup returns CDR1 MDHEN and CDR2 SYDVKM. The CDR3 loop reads CASSWGQGNEAFF. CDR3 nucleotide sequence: TGTGCCAGCAGTTGGGGACAGGGGAATGAAGCTTTCTTT.

DNA of the CDR3: TGTGCCAGCAGCTCCCCCGGGAGGGGCGAGCAGTACTTC. Protein sequence: CASSSPGRGEQYF. This chain uses TRBV11-2 with TRBJ2-7; 8 nucleotides align to TRBD2. The V segment lost 4 bases and the J segment 6 bases; nucleotides outside the gene matches: 5. This CDR3 spans 13 amino acids. CDR1 is SGHAT and CDR2 is FQNNGV in the germline V gene.

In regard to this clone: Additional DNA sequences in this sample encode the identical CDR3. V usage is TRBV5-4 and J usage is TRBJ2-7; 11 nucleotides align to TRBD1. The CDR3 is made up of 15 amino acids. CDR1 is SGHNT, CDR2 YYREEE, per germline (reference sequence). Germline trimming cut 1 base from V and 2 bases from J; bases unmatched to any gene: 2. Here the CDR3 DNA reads TGTGCCAGCAGCTTGCCGGACAGGGGGCCCTACGAGCAGTACTTC. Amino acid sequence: CASSLPDRGPYEQYF.

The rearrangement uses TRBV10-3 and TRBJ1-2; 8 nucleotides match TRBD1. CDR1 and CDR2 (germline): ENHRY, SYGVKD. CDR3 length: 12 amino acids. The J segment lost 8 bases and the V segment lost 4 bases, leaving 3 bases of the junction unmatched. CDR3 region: CAISGDRGGYTF. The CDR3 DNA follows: TGTGCCATCAGTGGCGACAGGGGCGGCTACACCTTC.

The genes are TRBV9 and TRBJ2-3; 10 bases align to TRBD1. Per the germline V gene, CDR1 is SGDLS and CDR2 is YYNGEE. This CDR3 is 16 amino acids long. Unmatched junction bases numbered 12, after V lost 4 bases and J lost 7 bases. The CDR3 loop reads CASSSHRDRGKNTQYF. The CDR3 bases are TGTGCCAGCAGCTCCCACCGGGACAGGGGAAAGAATACGCAGTATTTT.

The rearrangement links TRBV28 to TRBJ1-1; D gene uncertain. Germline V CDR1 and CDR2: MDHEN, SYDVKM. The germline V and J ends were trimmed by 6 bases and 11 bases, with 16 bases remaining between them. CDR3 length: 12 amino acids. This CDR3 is CASSLLFASAFF. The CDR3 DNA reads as TGTGCCAGCAGCCTATTATTCGCGTCCGCTTTCTTT.

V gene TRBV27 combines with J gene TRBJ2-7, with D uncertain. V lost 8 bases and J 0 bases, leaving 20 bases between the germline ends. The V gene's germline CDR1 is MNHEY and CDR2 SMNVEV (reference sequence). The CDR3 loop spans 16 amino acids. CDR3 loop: CASSPFLRTGSYEQYF. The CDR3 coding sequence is TGTGCCAGCTCACCGTTCCTTCGAACGGGCTCCTACGAGCAGTACTTC.

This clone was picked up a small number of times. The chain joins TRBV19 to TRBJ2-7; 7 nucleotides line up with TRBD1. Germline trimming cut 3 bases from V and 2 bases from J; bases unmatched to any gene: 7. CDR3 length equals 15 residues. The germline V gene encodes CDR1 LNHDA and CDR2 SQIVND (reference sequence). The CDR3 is CASSIAGGEAYEQYF. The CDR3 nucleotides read TGTGCCAGTAGTATCGCAGGGGGAGAGGCCTACGAGCAGTACTTC.

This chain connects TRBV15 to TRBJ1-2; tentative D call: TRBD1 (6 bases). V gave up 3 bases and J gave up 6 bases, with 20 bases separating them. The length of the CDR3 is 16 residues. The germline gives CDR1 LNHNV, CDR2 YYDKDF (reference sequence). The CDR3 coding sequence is TGTGCCACCAGCAGGAACAGGGTTGATTCTCGGGATGGCTACACCTTC. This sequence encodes CATSRNRVDSRDGYTF.

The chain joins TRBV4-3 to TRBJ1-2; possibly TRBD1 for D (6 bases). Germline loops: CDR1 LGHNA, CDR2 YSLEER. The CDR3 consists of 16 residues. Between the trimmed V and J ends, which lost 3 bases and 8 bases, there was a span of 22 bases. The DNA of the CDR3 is TGCGCCAGCAGCCACTCGAGGGGGGGGGCGTATCTCGGCTACACCTTC. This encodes CASSHSRGGAYLGYTF.

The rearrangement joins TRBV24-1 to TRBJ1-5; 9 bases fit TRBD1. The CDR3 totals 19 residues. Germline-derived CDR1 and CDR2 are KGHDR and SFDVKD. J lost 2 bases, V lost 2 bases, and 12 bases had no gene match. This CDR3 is CATSDSRSGQGLGNQPQHF. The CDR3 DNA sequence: TGTGCCACCAGTGATTCCCGCTCGGGACAGGGCCTGGGCAATCAGCCCCAGCATTTT.

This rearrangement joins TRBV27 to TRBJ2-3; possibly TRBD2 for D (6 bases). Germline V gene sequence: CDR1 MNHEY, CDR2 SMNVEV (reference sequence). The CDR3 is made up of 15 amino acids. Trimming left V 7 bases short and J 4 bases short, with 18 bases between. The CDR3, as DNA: TGTGCCAGCAATATGAGGGAGGCAGGGCCAGATACGCAGTATTTT. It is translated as CASNMREAGPDTQYF.

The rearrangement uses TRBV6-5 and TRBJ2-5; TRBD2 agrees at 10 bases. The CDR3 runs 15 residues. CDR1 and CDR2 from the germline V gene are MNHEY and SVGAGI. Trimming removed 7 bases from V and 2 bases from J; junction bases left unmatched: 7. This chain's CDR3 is CASNLLTSGQETQYF. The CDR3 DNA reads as TGTGCCAGCAATCTCCTGACTAGCGGGCAAGAGACCCAGTACTTC.